Below, one TCR beta chain is given with its context. Its antigen is as yet unknown. The data originate from a study of T cell responses to AZD1222 COVID-19 vaccine. General study findings and limits: Clonal diversity was possibly underestimated, and the donors were mostly white British, with more females. Only five to seven individuals given AZD1222 were seropositive at baseline. Nearly half of the spike-specific TCRs reportedly recognize variant regions that carry no mutations.

Some clones are missing from TCRdb's copy, which holds only in-frame ones; the method was immunoSEQ multiplex PCR. The table includes about 190,000 clones, 85% to 90% detected once. The germline gives CDR1 DFQATT, CDR2 SNEGSKA (reference sequence). V shed 3 bases and J 2 bases; nucleotides not matched to a gene: 7. The CDR3 length is 15 residues. Source: peripheral blood, taken on day 0 of MenACWY control vaccination. The V call is TRBV20-1, the J call TRBJ2-3; 8 bases are a match to TRBD2. The TCR was taken from an adult in good health. This CDR3 is CSASMGLGITDTQYF. The DNA for the CDR3 is TGCAGTGCTAGTATGGGACTAGGAATCACAGATACGCAGTATTTT.